The 16 T cell receptor beta chains in this list originate from one sample, sequenced in a study of shared clonotypes between healthy human individuals. Sequenced by immunoSEQ multiplex PCR; TCRdb stores in-frame clones only, minus some. The sample lists 850,000 to 1,100,000 clones, 60% to 80% seen once, with 0.85% to 1% in the top ten. The sample was memory CD4+ T cells from PBMCs. Subset meaning: CD45RA-negative fraction. These receptors originate from a man aged 18 to 30 in good health. Some clones in this sample may be carry-over from other donors' samples.

V is TRBV4-3 and J is TRBJ2-3, with TRBD2 matching over 11 bases. The CDR3 is 17 amino acids. The trim removed 0 bases at V and 5 bases at J, leaving 7 bases unmatched. Germline CDR1 and CDR2: LGHNA and YSLEER. The CDR3 DNA is TGCGCCAGCAGCCAAGAGGTAGCGGGAGGGCCTAGAGATACGCAGTATTTT. Encoded protein: CASSQEVAGGPRDTQYF.

The J gene is TRBJ2-1, the V gene TRBV2, with TRBD2 matching 9 bases. The CDR3 has 14 amino acids. Unmatched junction bases numbered 5, after V lost 5 bases and J lost 6 bases. Germline V CDR1 and CDR2: SNHLY, FYNNEI. CDR3 coding DNA: TGTGCCAGCAGTCGATTGACTAGCGGCAATGAGCAGTTCTTC. Its protein product is CASSRLTSGNEQFF.

This clone was picked up a small number of times. This chain links TRBV7-9 with TRBJ1-1; D uncertain. The CDR3 is 13 residues long. V was cut by 8 bases and J by 0 bases, with 10 bases left in between. The germline V gene has CDR1 SEHNR and CDR2 FQNEAQ (reference sequence). The CDR3 loop is CASGDGLNTEAFF. The CDR3 nucleotides read TGTGCCAGCGGCGACGGGTTGAACACTGAAGCTTTCTTT.

The chain uses TRBV11-2 and TRBJ1-6, with D possibly being TRBD1 (6 bases). Looked up from germline, CDR1 is SGHAT and CDR2 is FQNNGV. The length of the CDR3 is 14 residues. V lost 4 bases, J lost 9 bases, and 13 bases lay in between. Written as DNA, the CDR3 is TGTGCCAGCAGCTACACAGGGCAGGGTTCACCCCTCCACTTT. Protein product: CASSYTGQGSPLHF.

V is TRBV5-1 and J is TRBJ2-1; D call uncertain. Trimming stripped 4 bases from V and 0 bases from J, with 17 bases between. CDR3 length: 17 amino acids. Germline V lookup: CDR1 SGHRS, CDR2 YFSETQ. CDR3 nucleotides: TGCGCCAGCAGCCTTCAGTCTTGGACGACCTCCTACAATGAGCAGTTCTTC. Amino acids: CASSLQSWTTSYNEQFF.

This clone was observed a few times. This rearrangement joins TRBV5-1 to TRBJ2-7, with 9 bases that match TRBD1. Germline CDR1 is SGHRS and CDR2 is YFSETQ. V lost 4 bases, J lost 6 bases, and 8 bases stayed unmatched. This CDR3 contains 14 residues. The CDR3 bases are TGCGCCAGCAGCACCGGGACAGGGATAGGCGAGCAGTACTTC. Translated: CASSTGTGIGEQYF.

This clone has a single count. V usage is TRBV4-2 and J usage is TRBJ2-7; TRBD2 aligns across 7 bases. V dropped 3 bases and J dropped 2; count of bases not matched to a gene: 16. In germline, CDR1 is LGHNA, CDR2 YNFKEQ. The CDR3 has 18 amino acids. The CDR3 here is CASSHPGSGRVSPYEQYF. The CDR3 DNA is TGTGCCAGCAGCCACCCCGGGAGTGGGAGGGTAAGTCCCTACGAGCAGTACTTC.

The chain couples TRBV7-9 to TRBJ1-1; no clear D gene. V lost 3 bases, J lost 7 bases, and 12 bases lay in between. The CDR3 runs 13 residues. From germline, CDR1 is SEHNR and CDR2 FQNEAQ (reference sequence). The CDR3 is CASSLRGEDEAFF. The CDR3, as DNA: TGTGCCAGCAGCTTGCGGGGTGAAGATGAAGCTTTCTTT.

This clone was observed a single time. This chain links TRBV29-1 with TRBJ1-2; D is unresolved. Trimming pared 1 base from V and 4 bases from J, leaving 13 bases between. In germline, CDR1 is SQVTM, CDR2 ANQGSEA. This CDR3 has 14 residues. DNA for the CDR3: TGCAGCGTTGAAGTCGGGCAGCGGGGCTATGGCTACACCTTC. This gives the protein CSVEVGQRGYGYTF.

This chain links TRBV28 with TRBJ2-7; 8 bases line up with TRBD2. The germline V gene encodes CDR1 MDHEN and CDR2 SYDVKM. The CDR3 loop spans 12 amino acids. V lost 7 bases and J lost 3; bases outside the gene matches: 2. CDR3 amino acids: CASTAGGYEQYF. In DNA, the CDR3 is TGTGCCAGCACTGCGGGAGGCTACGAGCAGTACTTC.

V is TRBV11-2 and J is TRBJ2-1; 12 bases align to TRBD2. The CDR3 has 17 residues. Germline CDR1 and CDR2: SGHAT and FQNNGV. J was trimmed by 8 bases and V by 0 bases; bases with no gene match: 8. The CDR3 sequence: CASSLEPLAGGNDEQFF. In DNA, the CDR3 is TGTGCCAGCAGCTTAGAACCCCTAGCGGGAGGGAATGATGAGCAGTTCTTC.

J is TRBJ2-3 and V is TRBV12-5; 10 bases align to TRBD2. The junction had 18 bases not matched to a gene; V was cut back by 5 bases and J by 1 base. CDR1 is LGHNT, CDR2 FRNRAP, per germline. The CDR3 is 20 residues long. Here the CDR3 reads CASGRILLAGTTIRTDTQYF. The DNA for the CDR3 is TGTGCTAGTGGTCGCATACTACTAGCGGGAACTACCATTCGCACAGATACGCAGTATTTT.

The chain employs TRBV5-4 and TRBJ1-4; a weak D match, TRBD1 (6 bases). The germline V gene has CDR1 SGHNT and CDR2 YYREEE (reference sequence). This CDR3 comprises 13 residues. The V and J ends lost 10 bases and 8 bases respectively, with 18 bases between them. The CDR3 sequence: CAGNRAVGEKLFF. The CDR3 region has the DNA TGTGCCGGAAACAGGGCGGTAGGCGAAAAACTGTTTTTT.

The chain employs TRBV4-2 and TRBJ2-2; 9 bases are shared with TRBD1. Germline loops: CDR1 LGHNA, CDR2 YNFKEQ. The CDR3 is 16 residues long. The V gene end was trimmed by 6 bases and the J gene end by 1 base; junction bases not matched to a gene: 6. The CDR3 coding sequence is TGTGCCAGCAGGGCAGGGACAGGGAGGAACACCGGGGAGCTGTTTTTT. The encoded protein is CASRAGTGRNTGELFF.

This clone was recorded once. The rearrangement links TRBV7-2 to TRBJ2-1; TRBD1 is a possible D gene (5 bases). This CDR3 spans 13 amino acids. Per the germline V gene, CDR1 is SGHTA and CDR2 is FQGNSA. Between the trimmed V and J ends, which lost 1 base and 8 bases, there was a span of 9 bases. The CDR3 sequence: CASSLGWGDEQFF. CDR3 DNA sequence: TGTGCCAGCAGCTTAGGTTGGGGCGATGAGCAGTTCTTC.

The gene calls are TRBV5-6 and TRBJ2-2, with 7 bases identical to TRBD2. This CDR3 has 16 amino acids. Germline CDR1 is SGHDT and CDR2 is YYEEEE. Trimming took 1 base from V and 5 from J; bases not matched to a gene: 8. CDR3 region: CASSLLPSGTTGELFF. The CDR3 DNA reads as TGTGCCAGCAGCTTGTTGCCTAGCGGTACTACCGGGGAGCTGTTTTTT.